The 20 T cell receptor beta chains below come from one sample, sequenced in a study of blood T cell repertoires in COVID-19. Libraries were prepared by immunoSEQ multiplex PCR; TCRdb keeps only in-frame clonotypes and omits some of them. The data show around 150,000 clones, about 85% seen once. The sample taken for sequencing was peripheral blood. The receptors here all came from an older woman with COVID-19, enrolled during active disease.

The chain employs TRBV19 and TRBJ2-1; no clear D gene. The CDR3 is made up of 15 amino acids. In germline, CDR1 is LNHDA, CDR2 SQIVND (reference sequence). V shed 2 bases and J shed 8 bases, with 16 bases lying between them. The CDR3 loop is CASSINPSTPHEQFF. The DNA for the CDR3 is TGTGCCAGTAGTATAAACCCTAGTACTCCCCATGAGCAGTTCTTC.

The chain combines TRBV7-9 with TRBJ2-7; D remains ambiguous. CDR1 and CDR2 (germline): SEHNR, FQNEAQ (reference sequence). The CDR3 has 12 residues. Deletions cut 4 bases from V and 2 bases from J, with 6 bases between. Here the CDR3 reads CASSSQTYEQYV. The CDR3 nucleotides read TGTGCCAGCAGCTCTCAGACCTACGAGCAGTACGTC.

This sequence joins TRBV10-3 and TRBJ1-2; D may be TRBD1 (6 bases). This CDR3 is 17 amino acids long. Trimming cost V 3 bases and J 2 bases, with 19 bases left between them. The germline CDR1 and CDR2 sequences are ENHRY and SYGVKD. CDR3 in DNA: TGTGCCATCAGTGAATCCCCGGGACAACCAGCCAACTATGGCTACACCTTC. It yields the protein CAISESPGQPANYGYTF.

This chain links TRBV7-2 with TRBJ1-1; possible D gene TRBD1, 5 bases. Germline V gene sequence: CDR1 SGHTA, CDR2 FQGNSA. Trimming left V 5 bases short and J 2 bases short, with 12 bases between. The CDR3 is 14 amino acids. The DNA for the CDR3 is TGTGCCAGCAGCGTACAGACAGTAAACACTGAAGCTTTCTTT. Protein product: CASSVQTVNTEAFF. Based on the CDR3 plus reference TRBV7-2 and TRBJ1-1, the full variable domain is GAGVSQSPSNKVTEKGKDVELRCDPISGHTALYWYRQSLGQGLEFLIYFQGNSAPDKSGLPSDRFSAERTGGSVSTLTIQRTQQEDSAVYLCASSVQTVNTEAFFGQGTRLTVV.

CDR3 amino acids: CASRRTAHSGANVLTF. CDR3 in DNA: TGTGCCAGCCGCCGGACAGCCCACTCTGGGGCCAACGTCCTGACTTTC. The rearrangement uses TRBV27 and TRBJ2-6, with D perhaps matching TRBD1 (6 bases). V was shortened by 8 bases and J by 0 bases, with 14 bases between the two germline ends. Germline V gives CDR1 MNHEY, CDR2 SMNVEV (reference sequence). The CDR3 has 16 residues.

At least ten counts were recorded for this clone. This chain links TRBV27 with TRBJ2-7, with 7 bases that match TRBD2. With V trimmed by 4 bases and J by 7 bases, 10 bases remained unmatched. The CDR3 has 14 residues. Germline-derived CDR1 and CDR2 are MNHEY and SMNVEV (reference sequence). The CDR3 is CASSSRDYPWEQYV. CDR3 coding DNA: TGTGCCAGCAGTTCTCGGGACTACCCTTGGGAGCAGTACGTC.

The gene calls are TRBV11-2 and TRBJ1-5; D possibly corresponds to TRBD1 (5 bases). Germline CDR1 and CDR2: SGHAT and FQNNGV. CDR3 length: 15 amino acids. Trimming cost V 2 bases and J 6 bases, with 14 bases left between them. The CDR3 loop is CASSLTSGWGQPQHF. The CDR3 nucleotides read TGTGCCAGCAGCTTAACTTCAGGGTGGGGTCAGCCCCAGCATTTT.

The V gene is TRBV2, the J gene TRBJ1-4, with D unclear. This CDR3 spans 13 amino acids. Trimming cost V 7 bases and J 8 bases, with 14 bases left between them. The germline V gene has CDR1 SNHLY and CDR2 FYNNEI. DNA for the CDR3: TGTGCCAGCATACGGGGTTTGGAAGAAAAACTGTTTTTT. Amino acids: CASIRGLEEKLFF.

The chain is built from TRBV19 and TRBJ2-1, with 7 bases aligning to TRBD1. Per the germline V gene, CDR1 is LNHDA and CDR2 is SQIVND (reference sequence). Trimming at V came to 3 bases and at J to 7 bases, leaving 6 bases not matched to a gene. CDR3 size: 14 residues. The CDR3 region has the DNA TGTGCCAGTAGTATCGCCGACAGGGCGAATGAGCAGTTCTTC. Translated: CASSIADRANEQFF.

The chain uses TRBV21-1 and TRBJ2-7; the table gives TRBD1 as D, unverified against the DNA. TRBV21-1 is termed a pseudogene. This CDR3 contains 19 residues. In DNA, the CDR3 is TGTGCCAGCAGCAAAGACTTTACTCAGGACAGGGTCGATCCCTACGAGCAGTACGTC. Translated: CASSKDFTQDRVDPYEQYV.

J is TRBJ2-3 and V is TRBV6-1; the match to TRBD2 covers 13 bases. Germline V gene data show CDR1 as MNHNS and CDR2 as SASEGT. The junction had 7 bases not matched to a gene; V was cut back by 4 bases and J by 6 bases. CDR3 length: 16 amino acids. CDR3 region: CASSGTSGGAGDTQYF. In DNA, the CDR3 is TGTGCCAGCAGTGGCACTAGCGGGGGGGCCGGGGATACGCAGTATTTT.

The chain has TRBV19 and TRBJ1-5; D may be TRBD1 (5 bases). Germline values: CDR1 LNHDA, CDR2 SQIVND (reference sequence). The CDR3 covers 16 residues. The V end was cut by 2 bases, the J end by 1 base, with 12 bases between. For the CDR3, the DNA is TGTGCCAGTAGTATAATCCGGGGGGGGAGCAATCAGCCCCAGCATTTT. It encodes CASSIIRGGSNQPQHF.

This clone was detected once. The chain couples TRBV2 to TRBJ1-2; a weak D match, TRBD1 (6 bases). Germline CDR1 reads SNHLY; CDR2 reads FYNNEI. The length of the CDR3 is 14 residues. Trimming took 3 bases from V and 7 from J, leaving 15 bases between them. CDR3 sequence (DNA): TGTGCCAGCAGTGAGGCCAGGGGTGGCCGTGGCTACACCTTC. It codes for CASSEARGGRGYTF.

The gene calls are TRBV30 and TRBJ2-3, with D perhaps TRBD2 (5 bases). The CDR3 extends over 15 amino acids. CDR1 is GTSNPN and CDR2 is SVGIG in the germline V gene (reference sequence). V was clipped by 3 bases and J by 7 bases, with 20 bases between them. In DNA, the CDR3 is TGTGCCTGGAGACCTGGGGTCCTAGCAAGGAATACGCAGTATTTT. Its protein product is CAWRPGVLARNTQYF.

There are a few counts of this clone. The chain is built from TRBV6-5 and TRBJ1-5, with D hard to call. Germline CDR1 reads MNHEY; CDR2 reads SVGAGI. The CDR3 has 14 residues. Trimming stripped 2 bases from V and 0 bases from J, with 5 bases between. In DNA, the CDR3 is TGTGCCAGCAGTTACGACAATAGCAATCAGCCCCAGCATTTT. It yields the protein CASSYDNSNQPQHF.

This clone has more than one count but fewer than ten. J is TRBJ1-2 and V is TRBV3-1 (or the pseudogene TRBV3-2); perhaps TRBD1 as D (6 bases). CDR3 length: 12 residues. In germline, CDR1 is LGHDT, CDR2 YNNKEL (reference sequence). Trimming took off 7 bases at V and 8 bases at J, with 14 bases between the two ends. The CDR3: CASTSQGRGYTF. The CDR3 DNA follows: TGTGCCAGCACCTCGCAGGGGCGCGGCTACACCTTC.

The chain employs TRBV30 and TRBJ1-2; D may be TRBD1 (6 bases). V was trimmed by 0 bases and J by 13 bases, leaving 12 bases between them. The CDR3 is made up of 11 amino acids. Germline CDR1 is GTSNPN and CDR2 is SVGIG (reference sequence). CDR3 sequence reads: CAWSVGAKSTF. CDR3 in DNA: TGTGCCTGGAGTGTGGGGGCTAAAAGCACCTTC.

This chain links TRBV6-5 with TRBJ1-2, with TRBD1 matching over 7 bases. Losses at the gene ends were 6 bases for V and 2 bases for J; bases not matched to a gene: 9. Germline V gene sequence: CDR1 MNHEY, CDR2 SVGAGI. The length of the CDR3 is 15 residues. The CDR3 here is CASSGTASVNYGYTF. As DNA, the CDR3 is TGTGCCAGCAGCGGGACAGCTTCGGTGAACTATGGCTACACCTTC.

The chain couples TRBV10-1 to TRBJ2-1; possibly TRBD2 for D (6 bases). CDR3 length: 12 residues. Germline CDR1 and CDR2: WNHNN and SYGVQD (reference sequence). Trimming took 4 bases from V and 6 from J, leaving 7 bases between them. The CDR3: CASSGDFNEQFF. The CDR3 region has the DNA TGCGCCAGCAGTGGGGACTTCAATGAGCAGTTCTTC.

The chain uses TRBV11-1 and TRBJ2-1; 7 nucleotides match TRBD1. This CDR3 spans 16 amino acids. Germline V gene sequence: CDR1 SGHAT, CDR2 FQDESV (reference sequence). With 7 bases clipped from V and 0 bases from J, the junction kept 9 bases outside the gene matches. CDR3: CASTDPGQDSYNEQFF. CDR3 sequence (DNA): TGTGCCAGCACCGACCCTGGACAGGACTCCTACAATGAGCAGTTCTTC.